This entry is about one T cell receptor (beta chain). Profiling relied on immunoSEQ multiplex PCR, and the TCRdb table lists in-frame clones only, not all of them. Of around 150,000 clones listed, over 85% are singletons. The sample is drawn from a study of control samples from healthy donors and cancer patients. Germline V gene data show CDR1 as SGHTA and CDR2 as FQGTGA. The CDR3 contains 15 residues. The trim removed 5 bases at V and 5 bases at J, leaving 9 bases unmatched. The V and J genes are TRBV7-3 and TRBJ2-1, with 7 bases lining up with TRBD2. The origin of this receptor is a man aged 25 to 45 in good health. Specimen: blood. The CDR3 spells CASSLGLVSNNEQFF. DNA of the CDR3: TGTGCCAGCAGCCTAGGACTAGTGAGTAACAATGAGCAGTTCTTC.